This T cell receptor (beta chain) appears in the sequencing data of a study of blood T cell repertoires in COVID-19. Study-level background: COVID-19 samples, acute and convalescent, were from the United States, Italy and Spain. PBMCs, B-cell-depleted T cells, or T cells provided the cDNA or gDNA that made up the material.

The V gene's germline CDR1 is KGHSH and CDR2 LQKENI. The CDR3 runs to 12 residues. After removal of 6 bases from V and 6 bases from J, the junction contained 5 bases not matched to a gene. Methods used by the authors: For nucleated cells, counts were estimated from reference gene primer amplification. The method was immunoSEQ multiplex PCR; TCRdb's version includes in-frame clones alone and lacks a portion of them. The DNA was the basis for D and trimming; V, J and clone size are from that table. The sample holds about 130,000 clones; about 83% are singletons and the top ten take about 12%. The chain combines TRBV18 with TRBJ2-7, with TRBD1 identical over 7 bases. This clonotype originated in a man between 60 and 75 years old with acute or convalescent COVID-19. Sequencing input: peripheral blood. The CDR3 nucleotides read TGTGCCAGCTCTGCCGACAGGGCCGAGCAGTACTTC. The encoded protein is CASSADRAEQYF.